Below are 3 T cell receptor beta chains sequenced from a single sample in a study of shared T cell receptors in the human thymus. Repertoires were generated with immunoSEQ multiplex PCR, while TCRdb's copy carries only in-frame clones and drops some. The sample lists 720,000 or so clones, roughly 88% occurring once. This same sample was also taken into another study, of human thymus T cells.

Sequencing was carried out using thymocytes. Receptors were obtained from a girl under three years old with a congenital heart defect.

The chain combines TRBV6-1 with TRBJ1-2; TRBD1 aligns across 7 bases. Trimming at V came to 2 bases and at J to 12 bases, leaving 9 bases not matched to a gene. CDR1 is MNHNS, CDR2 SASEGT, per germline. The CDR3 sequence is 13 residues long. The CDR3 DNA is TGTGCCAGCAGTGAACCCTCACAGGGGTTCGACACCTTC. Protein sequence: CASSEPSQGFDTF.

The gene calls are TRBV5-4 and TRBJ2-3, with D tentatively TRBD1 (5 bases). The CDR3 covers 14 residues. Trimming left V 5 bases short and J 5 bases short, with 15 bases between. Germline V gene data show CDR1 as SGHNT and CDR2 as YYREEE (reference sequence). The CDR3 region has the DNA TGTGCCAGCAGACGGGCCTCCCAGGGAGATACGCAGTATTTT. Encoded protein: CASRRASQGDTQYF.

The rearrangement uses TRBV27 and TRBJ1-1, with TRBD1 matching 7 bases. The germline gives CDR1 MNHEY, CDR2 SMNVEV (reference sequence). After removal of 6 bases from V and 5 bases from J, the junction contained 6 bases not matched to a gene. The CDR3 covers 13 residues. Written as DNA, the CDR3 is TGTGCCAGCAGAGTAACAGGGGAAACTGAAGCTTTCTTT. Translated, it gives CASRVTGETEAFF.